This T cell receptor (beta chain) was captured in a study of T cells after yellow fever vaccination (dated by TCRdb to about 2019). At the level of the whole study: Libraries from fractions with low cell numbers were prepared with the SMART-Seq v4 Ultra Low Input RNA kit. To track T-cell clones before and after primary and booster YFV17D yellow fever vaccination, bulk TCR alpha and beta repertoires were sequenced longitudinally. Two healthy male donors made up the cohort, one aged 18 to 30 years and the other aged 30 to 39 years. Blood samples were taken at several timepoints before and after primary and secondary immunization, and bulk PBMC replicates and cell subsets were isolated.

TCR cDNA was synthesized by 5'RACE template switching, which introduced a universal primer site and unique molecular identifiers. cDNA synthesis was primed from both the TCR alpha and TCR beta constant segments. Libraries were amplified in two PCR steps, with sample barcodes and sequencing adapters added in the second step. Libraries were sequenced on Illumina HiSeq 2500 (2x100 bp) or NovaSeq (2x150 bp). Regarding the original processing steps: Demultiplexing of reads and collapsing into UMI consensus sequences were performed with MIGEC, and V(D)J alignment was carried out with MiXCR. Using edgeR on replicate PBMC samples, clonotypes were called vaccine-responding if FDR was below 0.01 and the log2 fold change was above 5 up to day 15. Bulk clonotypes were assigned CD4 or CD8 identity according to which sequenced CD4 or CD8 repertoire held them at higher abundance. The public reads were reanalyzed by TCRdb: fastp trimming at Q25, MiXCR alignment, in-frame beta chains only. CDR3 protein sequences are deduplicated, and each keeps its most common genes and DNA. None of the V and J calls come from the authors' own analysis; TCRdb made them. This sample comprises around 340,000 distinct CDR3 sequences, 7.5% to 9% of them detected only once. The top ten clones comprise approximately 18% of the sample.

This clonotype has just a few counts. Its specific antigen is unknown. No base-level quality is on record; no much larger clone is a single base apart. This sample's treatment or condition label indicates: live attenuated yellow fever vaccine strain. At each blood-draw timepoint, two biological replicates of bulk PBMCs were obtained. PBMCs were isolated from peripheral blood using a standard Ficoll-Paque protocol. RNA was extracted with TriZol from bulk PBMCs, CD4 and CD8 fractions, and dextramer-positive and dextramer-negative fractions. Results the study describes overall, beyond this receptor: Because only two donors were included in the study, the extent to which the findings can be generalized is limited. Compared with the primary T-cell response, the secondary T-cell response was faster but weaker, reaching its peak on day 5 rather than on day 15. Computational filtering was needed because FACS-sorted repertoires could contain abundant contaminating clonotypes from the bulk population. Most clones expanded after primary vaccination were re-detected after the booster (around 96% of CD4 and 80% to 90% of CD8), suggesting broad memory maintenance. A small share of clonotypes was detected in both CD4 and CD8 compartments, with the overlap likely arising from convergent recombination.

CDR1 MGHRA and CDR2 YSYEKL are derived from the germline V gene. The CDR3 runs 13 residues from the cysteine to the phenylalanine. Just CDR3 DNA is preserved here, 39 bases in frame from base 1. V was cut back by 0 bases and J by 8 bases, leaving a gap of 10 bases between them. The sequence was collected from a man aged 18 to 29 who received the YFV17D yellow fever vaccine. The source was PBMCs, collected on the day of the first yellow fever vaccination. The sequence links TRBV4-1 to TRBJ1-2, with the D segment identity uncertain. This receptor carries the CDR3 CASSQEGLGGYTF. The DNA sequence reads TGCGCCAGCAGCCAAGAGGGTCTCGGGGGCTACACCTTC.